This T cell receptor beta chain was recorded in a study of shared clonotypes between healthy human individuals (TCRdb year 2020). Regarding the research as a whole: A couple of women and a few men aged 18 to 49 years were included in the cohort. For each donor, CD4 naive and CD4 memory were each run on three plates, CD8 naive on two plates, and CD8 memory on one plate. To estimate repertoire size and how much clonotypes are shared between individuals, the study performed deep sequencing of blood TCR repertoires from a few healthy adults. Libraries were prepared and TCR repertoires were sequenced by different laboratories using diverse techniques, in order to increase sequencing depth and limit assay-specific biases. Between about 0.85 and 9.5 billion PBMCs per donor were obtained by leukapheresis.

Turning to this clone: Its recognized antigen is unknown. Base qualities are not at hand, and no much larger clone is one base apart.

CDR1 SGHRS and CDR2 YFSETQ are derived from the germline V gene. The germline ends are 8 bases apart after V is trimmed by 4 bases and J by 4 bases. The cysteine opens and the phenylalanine closes a CDR3 of 12 amino acids. Just CDR3 DNA is preserved here, 36 bases in frame from base 1. CD8 naive samples consisted of CD45RO-negative cells that were positively selected for CCR7, yielding a CD45RA+CCR7+ population without TemRA cells. Donors were healthy HIV-negative adults with no recently reported acute infections or vaccinations. Every donor was a Caucasian adult residing in Nashville, Tennessee, USA. Blood was obtained by leukapheresis, after which PBMCs were separated by Ficoll-Histopaque density gradient centrifugation and cryopreserved in liquid nitrogen vapor phase. Analytical flow cytometry was used to check the purity and quantity of each magnetically sorted T cell population. From each sorted fraction, genomic DNA was isolated and quantified by UV absorbance on a Nanodrop 2000c.

Points the paper makes about the study in general: Naive subsets generally had larger estimated clonotype richness than memory subsets. Pairwise subsampling led to the expectation that sequencing depth would affect the degree of clonotype sharing among donors. The small number of donors limited the genetic and exposure-history diversity represented. Incomplete sequencing was indicated by rarefaction of sorted-subset datasets, despite the large sequencing depth. Sharing across several donors was observed for 4.5% to 6.5% of naive CD4, 3.5% of naive CD8, about 2.3% of memory CD4, and over 0.3% of memory CD8 clonotypes. Sampling was limited to blood, and TCR repertoires in tissue likely differ from TCR repertoires in blood. Compared with non-shared clonotypes, clonotypes shared by all four sorted-subset donors had higher generation probabilities.

Using the deep immunoSEQ assay, multiplex PCR amplified TCR CDR3 regions from genomic DNA. Extracted genomic DNA from each cell subset was spread evenly across all wells of several immunoSEQ 96-well plates, with each plate serving as a replicate. For sorted subsets, 200 to 250 ng genomic DNA, equal to about 30,000 T cell genomes, was loaded into each replicate PCR. Purified libraries were quantified with a Qubit 3.0 fluorometer, sized on a Bioanalyzer 2100, and re-quantified with the KAPA Library Quantification kit. Every immunoSEQ 96-well plate was sequenced on a separate single-read 150-cycle Illumina NextSeq 550 flow cell. Per the authors' processing: The immunoSEQ output contained only junctional sequences without quality scores, so filtering could not match that applied to full-length reads. To assign V/J genes and CDR3, sequences were annotated against IMGT germline references using PyIR, a Python wrapper for IgBLAST v1.9. Reads were removed for weak V/J assignments (E-value above 1e-6), missing CDR3, stop codons, out-of-frame junctions, or ambiguous translated residues. A V3J clonotype was defined by an identical inferred V gene, J gene, and CDR3 amino acid sequence. The percentage overlap between two repertoires was calculated by dividing the number of shared unique clonotypes by the size of the smaller repertoire. RTK rarefaction, the Chao1 estimator, and Recon v2.1 estimates of unobserved clonotypes were used to assess repertoire richness. For all TCRbeta clonotypes obtained by the gDNA method from several donors, generation probabilities were computed with OLGA. TCRdb's version of the immuneACCESS table is confined to in-frame rearrangements and falls short of the full clone set. An unresolved V gene accounts for under half of the shortfall where checked; the remainder is of unknown origin. V and J calls and clone size are those listed in that table; D and trimming were worked out from the DNA. Counted in this sample were about 2 million clones; over 85% of them appeared once. The ten largest make up about 1.1% of the sample.

The chain links TRBV5-1 with TRBJ1-2; no D segment can be confidently identified. Sequencing was carried out using naive CD8+ T cells sorted from blood. The sample's cell subset or site label is to be understood as: CD45RA+CCR7+. The receptor's source is a man aged 18 to 29 in good health. The CDR3: CASSAEGYGYTF. The bases read TGCGCCAGCAGCGCCGAGGGCTATGGCTACACCTTC.